The 20 T cell receptor beta chains listed next were all sequenced from one sample in a study of T cells after posttransplantation cyclophosphamide. Produced via immunoSEQ multiplex PCR; TCRdb's table is partial and in-frame only. The sample has some 13,000 clones; around four fifths are singletons. Sequencing used memory CD4+ T cells sorted from PBMCs. Receptor source: a man aged 50 or older.

The V and J genes are TRBV7-8 and TRBJ2-1; 12 bases agree with TRBD2. The CDR3 is 12 amino acids. Germline-derived CDR1 and CDR2 are SGHVS and FQNEAQ. The junction had 5 bases not matched to a gene; V was cut back by 5 bases and J by 15 bases. CDR3: CASSDRLAGAFF. CDR3 DNA sequence: TGTGCCAGCAGCGACCGACTAGCGGGGGCGTTCTTC.

There are a few counts of this clone. The CDR3 loop reads CASSGGLVYEQYF. The DNA of the CDR3 is TGTGCCAGCAGTGGGGGACTAGTCTACGAGCAGTACTTC. This rearrangement joins TRBV2 to TRBJ2-7; the match to TRBD2 covers 8 bases. The CDR3 has 13 residues. The germline gives CDR1 SNHLY, CDR2 FYNNEI. Unmatched junction bases numbered 2, after V lost 4 bases and J lost 3 bases.

This clone occurred a few times. V is TRBV28 and J is TRBJ1-4; 8 bases fit TRBD1. The CDR3 has 14 amino acids. Trimming removed 5 bases from V and 7 bases from J; junction bases left unmatched: 6. The germline V gene has CDR1 MDHEN and CDR2 SYDVKM. The DNA of the CDR3 is TGTGCCAGCAGTCGTACAGGGGGAAGTGAAAAACTGTTTTTT. Its protein product is CASSRTGGSEKLFF.

A few counts support this clone. The chain couples TRBV7-9 to TRBJ2-4; a possible D gene is TRBD2 (6 bases). Germline V lookup: CDR1 SEHNR, CDR2 FQNEAQ (reference sequence). The CDR3 totals 16 residues. The ends were cut back, 0 bases at V and 3 bases at J, with 12 bases in the middle. Here the CDR3 reads CASSLAGDLVKNIQYF. The DNA of the CDR3 is TGTGCCAGCAGCTTAGCTGGGGACTTGGTCAAAAACATTCAGTACTTC.

This sequence joins TRBV5-1 and TRBJ2-7; D might be TRBD1 (6 bases). Germline values: CDR1 SGHRS, CDR2 YFSETQ. This CDR3 comprises 15 residues. V was pared by 0 bases and J by 3 bases, with 13 bases between. CDR3 nucleotides: TGCGCCAGCAGCTTGGCCTTGGACAGTAGCTACGAGCAGTACTTC. Protein: CASSLALDSSYEQYF.

This chain joins TRBV30 and TRBJ1-5; tentatively, D is TRBD1 (5 bases). Germline values: CDR1 GTSNPN, CDR2 SVGIG (reference sequence). V was clipped by 0 bases and J by 9 bases, with 15 bases between them. The CDR3 spans 14 residues. In DNA form, the CDR3 reads TGTGCCTGGAGTGTAAGCGTCGGGGACTGGCCCCAGCATTTT. Amino acids: CAWSVSVGDWPQHF.

The rearrangement joins TRBV2 to TRBJ2-4; possibly TRBD2 for D (6 bases). This CDR3 has 12 residues. Trimming removed 4 bases at V and 12 bases at J, with 13 bases between. Germline CDR1 reads SNHLY; CDR2 reads FYNNEI. Here the CDR3 reads CASSARTMNQYF. As DNA, the CDR3 is TGTGCCAGCAGTGCGAGGACTATGAATCAGTACTTC.

V is TRBV7-9 and J is TRBJ2-5, with 9 bases fitting TRBD1. This CDR3 comprises 14 residues. The V segment lost 5 bases and the J segment 2 bases; nucleotides outside the gene matches: 3. The germline gives CDR1 SEHNR, CDR2 FQNEAQ (reference sequence). DNA for the CDR3: TGTGCCAGCAGCCCGGGACAGGGACAAGAGACCCAGTACTTC. Its protein is CASSPGQGQETQYF.

This CDR3 is CASSQVGRQGAADTQYF. CDR3 in DNA: TGTGCCAGCAGCCAAGTAGGGAGACAGGGGGCCGCAGATACGCAGTATTTT. The rearrangement uses TRBV4-2 and TRBJ2-3, with 10 nucleotides matching TRBD1. Germline CDR1 LGHNA, CDR2 YNFKEQ. Trimming cost V 1 base and J 4 bases; bases outside gene matches: 8. This CDR3 comprises 17 residues.

V gene TRBV7-6 combines with J gene TRBJ2-1, with 11 bases fitting TRBD2. This CDR3 has 19 amino acids. Trimming cost V 1 base and J 4 bases; bases outside gene matches: 12. The germline gives CDR1 SGHVS, CDR2 FNYEAQ. CDR3 region: CASSLVADLAGGGYNEQFF. The CDR3 region has the DNA TGTGCCAGCAGCTTAGTTGCCGACTTAGCGGGAGGGGGGTACAATGAGCAGTTCTTC.

The V call is TRBV11-3, the J call TRBJ1-1, with 7 bases matching TRBD1. CDR3 length: 14 residues. Looked up from germline, CDR1 is SGHNT and CDR2 is YENEEA. After removal of 5 bases from V and 4 bases from J, the junction contained 7 bases not matched to a gene. The CDR3 loop is CASSPIRGSTEAFF. The CDR3 nucleotides read TGTGCCAGCAGCCCGATCAGGGGGAGCACTGAAGCTTTCTTT.

The chain links TRBV10-1 to TRBJ2-5, with 9 bases fitting TRBD2. The J call may be mistaken, given a closer DNA end match to TRBJ2-7. This CDR3 has 14 residues. The germline gives CDR1 WNHNN, CDR2 SYGVQD (reference sequence). CDR3 region: CASSRAGGSYEQYF. The CDR3 DNA reads TGCGCCAGCAGCCGAGCGGGAGGTAGCTACGAGCAGTACTTC.

The rearrangement links TRBV7-8 to TRBJ2-4, with 10 bases that match TRBD1. The length of the CDR3 is 13 residues. Trimming at V came to 5 bases and at J to 6 bases, leaving 1 base not matched to a gene. Looked up from germline, CDR1 is SGHVS and CDR2 is FQNEAQ. This chain's CDR3 is CASSRDRGNIQYF. The CDR3 nucleotides read TGTGCCAGCAGCCGGGACAGGGGAAACATTCAGTACTTC.

This clone was recorded once. The chain combines TRBV7-9 with TRBJ2-7; tentatively, D is TRBD2 (7 bases). Germline loops: CDR1 SEHNR, CDR2 FQNEAQ (reference sequence). The CDR3 is 14 amino acids. The V and J ends lost 1 base and 4 bases respectively, with 11 bases between them. The CDR3 DNA sequence: TGTGCCAGCAGCTTAGGGGGGGGGCAGTACGAGCAGTACTTC. Translation gives CASSLGGGQYEQYF.

The rearrangement links TRBV11-2 to TRBJ2-7; TRBD1 is a possible D gene (6 bases). CDR1 SGHAT and CDR2 FQNNGV come from the germline V gene. CDR3 length equals 14 residues. V was pared by 3 bases and J by 6 bases, with 15 bases between. CDR3 in DNA: TGTGCCAGCAGCTTCAACAGGGTTTTAGGCGAGCAGTACTTC. Translating it yields CASSFNRVLGEQYF.

The V gene is TRBV11-2, the J gene TRBJ1-3; D gene ambiguous. V lost 4 bases and J lost 0, with 10 bases in between. The CDR3 contains 15 residues. Germline values: CDR1 SGHAT, CDR2 FQNNGV. In DNA form, the CDR3 reads TGTGCCAGCAGCTCCCGGTTGGTCTCTGGAAACACCATATATTTT. Its translation is CASSSRLVSGNTIYF.

The chain carries TRBV28 and TRBJ1-2; no reliable D call. Deletions cut 2 bases from V and 8 bases from J, with 12 bases between. Germline lookup yields CDR1 MDHEN and CDR2 SYDVKM. This CDR3 spans 13 amino acids. The CDR3 spells CASSLRRELGYTF. In nucleotides, the CDR3 is TGTGCCAGCAGTTTAAGACGGGAGCTAGGCTACACCTTC.

The chain is built from TRBV7-6 and TRBJ2-1; 9 positions match TRBD2. The CDR3 loop spans 16 amino acids. Germline trimming cut 2 bases from V and 0 bases from J; bases unmatched to any gene: 2. Germline V gives CDR1 SGHVS, CDR2 FNYEAQ. CDR3 sequence reads: CASSLLAGTSYNEQFF. In DNA, the CDR3 is TGTGCCAGCAGCTTACTAGCGGGAACCTCCTACAATGAGCAGTTCTTC. The full variable domain, completed using reference TRBV7-6 and TRBJ2-1, is GAGVSQSPRYKVTKRGQDVALRCDPISGHVSLYWYRQALGQGPEFLTYFNYEAQQDKSGLPNDRFSAERPEGSISTLTIQRTEQRDSAMYRCASSLLAGTSYNEQFFGPGTRLTVL.

The chain carries TRBV5-1 and TRBJ1-1; D is ambiguous. This CDR3 has 14 residues. Germline V gene lookup returns CDR1 SGHRS and CDR2 YFSETQ. Trimming took off 2 bases at V and 1 base at J, with 9 bases between the two ends. The CDR3 DNA follows: TGCGCCAGCAGCTTCGGGGTGGGGAACACTGAAGCTTTCTTT. This encodes CASSFGVGNTEAFF.

The CDR3 loop reads CSAEIGETQYF. CDR3 DNA sequence: TGCAGTGCCGAAATCGGGGAGACCCAGTACTTC. This rearrangement joins TRBV20-1 to TRBJ2-5; D is uncertain. The V end was cut by 6 bases, the J end by 5 bases, with 10 bases between. This CDR3 comprises 11 residues. The germline gives CDR1 DFQATT, CDR2 SNEGSKA (reference sequence).